These 23 T cell receptor beta chains originate from one sample sequenced in a study of T cell changes during pregnancy in multiple sclerosis. Sequencing was performed with immunoSEQ multiplex PCR; in TCRdb, only in-frame clones are kept and a portion is missing. The sample has around 35,000 clones, 85% to 95% seen once. Sequencing used PBMCs (not recorded whether the cells were cultured). The origin of the receptors is a female donor with multiple sclerosis, enrolled in a pregnancy study.

The chain employs TRBV7-9 and TRBJ2-7; D is perhaps TRBD1 or TRBD2 (5 bases each). Germline values: CDR1 SEHNR, CDR2 FQNEAQ (reference sequence). The CDR3 extends over 11 amino acids. Trimming removed 3 bases at V and 5 bases at J, with 5 bases between. The CDR3 loop is CASSLGDEQYF. Written as DNA, the CDR3 is TGTGCCAGCAGCTTGGGGGACGAGCAGTACTTC.

This clone occurred once. The chain is built from TRBV4-3 and TRBJ2-5; 7 bases align to TRBD2. Germline V gives CDR1 LGHNA, CDR2 YSLEER. This CDR3 spans 16 amino acids. V dropped 5 bases and J dropped 5; count of bases not matched to a gene: 14. CDR3 DNA sequence: TGCGCCAGCAGCACCCGCGGGGGTCGTTTGATCGAGACCCAGTACTTC. It is translated as CASSTRGGRLIETQYF.

The chain recombines TRBV28 with TRBJ1-2; no reliable D call. Trimming left V 4 bases short and J 8 bases short, with 11 bases between. The CDR3 has 12 amino acids. Germline V gene sequence: CDR1 MDHEN, CDR2 SYDVKM. The CDR3 DNA is TGTGCCAGCAGTTCCTGGACCCGAGGCTACACCTTC. It encodes CASSSWTRGYTF.

The chain employs TRBV19 and TRBJ2-3; the D is unclear. V was trimmed by 0 bases and J by 7 bases, leaving 11 bases between them. The CDR3 length is 14 residues. Looked up from germline, CDR1 is LNHDA and CDR2 is SQIVND (reference sequence). The DNA of the CDR3 is TGTGCCAGTAGTATAGATCCCCTTTCACATACGCAGTATTTT. The encoded protein is CASSIDPLSHTQYF.

The chain recombines TRBV19 with TRBJ1-2; the D is unclear. The CDR3 has 14 amino acids. CDR1 and CDR2 from the germline V gene are LNHDA and SQIVND (reference sequence). The V and J ends lost 3 bases and 2 bases respectively, with 10 bases between them. CDR3 DNA sequence: TGTGCCAGTAGTATGGGAGGGTTCAACTATGGCTACACCTTC. This translates into CASSMGGFNYGYTF.

The V and J genes are TRBV27 and TRBJ2-7, with D possibly being TRBD1 (5 bases). Between the trimmed V and J ends, which lost 5 bases and 0 bases, there was a span of 5 bases. The CDR3 has 12 residues. Germline V CDR1 and CDR2: MNHEY, SMNVEV (reference sequence). The DNA for the CDR3 is TGTGCCAGCAGTGACAGCTCCTACGAGCAGTACTTC. Translated: CASSDSSYEQYF.

The rearrangement uses TRBV7-7 and TRBJ2-3; maybe TRBD2 (6 bases). The germline CDR1 and CDR2 sequences are SSHAT and FNYEAQ (reference sequence). Trimming took off 5 bases at V and 2 bases at J, with 14 bases between the two ends. The CDR3 totals 15 residues. The CDR3 spells CASSVLGGPTDTQYF. The CDR3 DNA reads as TGTGCCAGCAGCGTGCTCGGGGGTCCCACAGATACGCAGTATTTT.

The chain is built from TRBV28 and TRBJ1-4, with 10 positions matching TRBD1. This CDR3 is 16 amino acids long. Germline V gene data show CDR1 as MDHEN and CDR2 as SYDVKM. Unmatched junction bases numbered 13, after V lost 5 bases and J lost 10 bases. The CDR3 spells CASSQPGQGRVGKLFF. CDR3 nucleotide sequence: TGTGCCAGCAGTCAACCGGGACAGGGGAGGGTAGGAAAACTGTTTTTT.

The chain employs TRBV7-9 and TRBJ2-1; TRBD2 matches 12 bases. Germline V lookup: CDR1 SEHNR, CDR2 FQNEAQ (reference sequence). Trimming removed 4 bases from V and 3 bases from J; junction bases left unmatched: 7. This CDR3 is 17 amino acids long. CDR3 residues: CASSSLTSGSVYNEQFF. As DNA, the CDR3 is TGTGCCAGCAGCTCCCTGACTAGCGGGAGTGTCTACAATGAGCAGTTCTTC.

The V gene is TRBV9, the J gene TRBJ1-2, with 7 positions matching TRBD1. The CDR3 is made up of 15 amino acids. J was trimmed by 1 base and V by 4 bases; bases with no gene match: 7. The germline gives CDR1 SGDLS, CDR2 YYNGEE. Written as DNA, the CDR3 is TGTGCCAGCAGCACCCGACAGGGTTTTAACTATGGCTACACCTTC. Protein: CASSTRQGFNYGYTF.

The chain is built from TRBV7-9 and TRBJ2-1; TRBD2 matches at 13 bases. CDR1 and CDR2 from the germline V gene are SEHNR and FQNEAQ (reference sequence). The J segment lost 8 bases and the V segment lost 5 bases, leaving 6 bases of the junction unmatched. The CDR3 runs 15 residues. CDR3 DNA sequence: TGTGCCAGCAGCGGGACTAGCGGGGTATTTTATGAGCAGTTCTTC. Amino acid sequence: CASSGTSGVFYEQFF.

The chain has TRBV4-3 and TRBJ1-4; 10 bases line up with TRBD1. The length of the CDR3 is 18 residues. The trim removed 0 bases at V and 4 bases at J, leaving 8 bases unmatched. CDR1 is LGHNA, CDR2 YSLEER, per germline. CDR3 nucleotide sequence: TGCGCCAGCAGCCAAGATATGGGGACAGGGGCCGATAATGAAAAACTGTTTTTT. As protein: CASSQDMGTGADNEKLFF.

The rearrangement uses TRBV18 and TRBJ2-1; no clear D. The CDR3 has 16 amino acids. Germline values: CDR1 KGHSH, CDR2 LQKENI. V was clipped by 3 bases and J by 2 bases, with 14 bases between them. DNA of the CDR3: TGTGCCAGCTCACCCCGCGCAGAAACTACCTACAATGAGCAGTTCTTC. It encodes CASSPRAETTYNEQFF.

V is TRBV7-2 and J is TRBJ2-2; D might be TRBD1 or TRBD2, each matching 5 bases. The CDR3 length is 17 residues. V was clipped by 1 base and J by 3 bases, with 15 bases between them. Germline V gene data show CDR1 as SGHTA and CDR2 as FQGNSA. CDR3 DNA sequence: TGTGCCAGCAGCTTAGACGCCGGGGCGCGGGACACCGGGGAGCTGTTTTTT. Encoded protein: CASSLDAGARDTGELFF.

The chain uses TRBV5-1 and TRBJ2-7; 10 bases fit TRBD2. The CDR3 runs 16 residues. V lost 7 bases, J lost 6 bases, and 16 bases stayed unmatched. CDR1 is SGHRS, CDR2 YFSETQ, per germline. CDR3 DNA sequence: TGCGCCAGCTCCGTCCCGGGCTCTAGCGGGAGAGGCGAGCAGTACTTC. As protein: CASSVPGSSGRGEQYF. Using reference TRBV5-1 and TRBJ2-7 for the parts outside the CDR3, the full variable domain is KAGVTQTPRYLIKTRGQQVTLSCSPISGHRSVSWYQQTPGQGLQFLFEYFSETQRNKGNFPGRFSGRQFSNSRSEMNVSTLELGDSALYLCASSVPGSSGRGEQYFGPGTRLTVT.

The chain uses TRBV6-5 and TRBJ1-2; 8 bases match TRBD1. J was trimmed by 4 bases and V by 6 bases; bases with no gene match: 10. The CDR3 extends over 15 amino acids. Germline CDR1 MNHEY, CDR2 SVGAGI. The CDR3 region has the DNA TGTGCCAGCAGCGCGTCAGGGGGCAGAGGCTATGGCTACACCTTC. Protein: CASSASGGRGYGYTF.

The J gene is TRBJ2-1, the V gene TRBV6-1, with 8 bases that match TRBD2. The V gene's germline CDR1 is MNHNS and CDR2 SASEGT. The ends lost 2 bases at V and 0 bases at J; junction bases unmatched: 0. This CDR3 has 15 residues. CDR3 sequence: CASSELAGSYNEQFF. The CDR3, as DNA: TGTGCCAGCAGTGAACTAGCGGGCTCCTACAATGAGCAGTTCTTC.

The chain employs TRBV7-6 and TRBJ1-1; a weak D match, TRBD1 (6 bases). CDR1 is SGHVS, CDR2 FNYEAQ, per germline. With 5 bases removed from V and 1 base from J, the gap between germline ends came to 14 bases. There are 15 residues in the CDR3. The CDR3 protein is CASSPQTGPNTEAFF. The CDR3 region has the DNA TGTGCCAGCAGCCCCCAGACAGGACCGAACACTGAAGCTTTCTTT.

The table lists this clone with a count of one. The chain is built from TRBV21-1 and TRBJ2-6; the table's D call of TRBD2 was not tested on the DNA. TRBV21-1 is a recognized pseudogene. There are 19 residues in the CDR3. This CDR3 reads CASSKERAEPRSGANVLTF. The CDR3 DNA reads TGTGCCAGCAGCAAAGAGAGGGCAGAACCCCGCTCTGGGGCCAACGTCCTGACTTTC.

V usage is TRBV28 and J usage is TRBJ1-2; 8 nucleotides line up with TRBD1. Losses at the gene ends were 2 bases for V and 6 bases for J; bases not matched to a gene: 14. CDR3 length: 17 amino acids. Germline V gene sequence: CDR1 MDHEN, CDR2 SYDVKM. The DNA for the CDR3 is TGTGCCAGCAGTTTAACGGGACAGGCCCCTAGATTTAATGGCTACACCTTC. Translated, it gives CASSLTGQAPRFNGYTF.

The genes are TRBV5-6 and TRBJ2-2, with a possible D match to TRBD2 (5 bases). Trimming removed 1 base from V and 4 bases from J, with 11 bases in between. CDR3 length: 15 residues. The germline CDR1 and CDR2 sequences are SGHDT and YYEEEE. The CDR3, as DNA: TGTGCCAGCAGCTTGCCATTCCGGGGCACCGGGGAGCTGTTTTTT. Its protein product is CASSLPFRGTGELFF.

The rearrangement joins TRBV5-4 to TRBJ2-7; TRBD1 matches 7 bases. The CDR3 sequence is 14 residues long. CDR1 is SGHNT, CDR2 YYREEE, per germline (reference sequence). V shed 4 bases, J shed 0 bases, and the junction held 4 bases outside the gene matches. The CDR3 region is CASSPGQNSYEQYF. The CDR3, as DNA: TGTGCCAGCAGCCCGGGACAGAACTCCTACGAGCAGTACTTC.

The chain couples TRBV7-9 to TRBJ2-7, with 7 bases lining up with TRBD1. The CDR3 is 14 amino acids. Germline-derived CDR1 and CDR2 are SEHNR and FQNEAQ (reference sequence). The ends lost 0 bases at V and 4 bases at J; junction bases unmatched: 3. The CDR3 nucleotides read TGTGCCAGCAGCTTAGCAGGGGGCGCGTACGAGCAGTACTTC. Translated: CASSLAGGAYEQYF.